The 10 T cell receptor beta chains listed next were all sequenced from one sample in a study of T cells in Graves' hyperthyroidism and ophthalmopathy. Using RNA transcripts as the source, TCR beta CDR3 regions were amplified. The HTBI primer set drove a first-round RT-PCR of the TCR CDR3. TCRdb re-analysed the multiplex PCR reads in MiXCR, keeping a single row per CDR3 protein. Found here are about 510,000 distinct CDR3 sequences, around 50% of them singletons; the top ten hold about 43%. Sequenced: peripheral blood or thyroid tissue (not recorded which). These receptors were obtained from an adult woman with Graves' disease, either hyperthyroidism or ophthalmopathy (not recorded which).

About this clonotype itself: At one end the junction does not follow the germline gene, possibly because of a read error. This chain connects TRBV2 to TRBJ1-1, with 7 bases fitting TRBD1. The CDR3 sequence is 17 residues long. The germline gives CDR1 SNHLY, CDR2 FYNNEI. The CDR3 DNA follows: TGTGCCAGCAGTGAACAATTGACAGGGTCCATGAACACTGAAGCTCCCTTT. Encoded protein: CASSEQLTGSMNTEAPF.

This clonotype appeared many times. The V and J genes are TRBV2 and TRBJ2-7; perhaps TRBD1 as D (5 bases). CDR3 size: 15 residues. Trimming stripped 6 bases from V and 0 bases from J, with 15 bases between. Germline V CDR1 and CDR2: SNHLY, FYNNEI. This CDR3 is CASRSRQSLSYEQYF. CDR3 bases: TGTGCCAGCAGGTCCCGACAGTCCCTCTCCTACGAGCAGTACTTC.

This clonotype occurred many times. The chain uses TRBV14 and TRBJ1-6; tentatively, D is TRBD1 (5 bases). Deletions cut 4 bases from V and 5 bases from J, with 6 bases between. This CDR3 is built from 13 residues. Germline values: CDR1 SGHDN, CDR2 FVKESK. The CDR3 is CASSLTDNSPLHF. DNA for the CDR3: TGTGCCAGCAGCCTGACAGATAATTCACCCCTCCACTTT.

At least ten counts were recorded for this clonotype. This chain uses TRBV6-5 with TRBJ1-2; D might be TRBD1 (6 bases). The CDR3 sequence is 14 residues long. Trimming removed 6 bases from V and 3 bases from J, with 14 bases in between. Germline CDR1 is MNHEY and CDR2 is SVGAGI. CDR3: CASSHRVEDYGYTF. CDR3 nucleotide sequence: TGTGCCAGCAGCCACAGGGTTGAGGACTATGGCTACACCTTC.

This clonotype was detected once. This rearrangement joins TRBV19 to TRBJ2-6; D may be TRBD1 (7 bases). The CDR3 totals 15 residues. The V and J ends lost 9 bases and 3 bases respectively, with 15 bases between them. Germline V gene data show CDR1 as LNHDA and CDR2 as SQIVND (reference sequence). As DNA, the CDR3 is TGTGCCAGCAGGGGGGTTCGGCGTGGGGCCAACGTCCTGACTTTC. Its protein is CASRGVRRGANVLTF.

The V call is TRBV11-3, the J call TRBJ2-2; TRBD1 agrees at 7 bases. The trim removed 5 bases at V and 5 bases at J, leaving 11 bases unmatched. From germline, CDR1 is SGHNT and CDR2 YENEEA. The CDR3 consists of 16 residues. CDR3 coding DNA: TGTGCCAGCAGCCAAAGACAGGGTGGGTCGACCGGGGAGCTGTTTTTT. It translates to CASSQRQGGSTGELFF.

This clonotype has just one count. The chain recombines TRBV7-6 with TRBJ1-5; D remains unclear. This CDR3 comprises 15 residues. V was clipped by 5 bases and J by 5 bases, with 16 bases between them. Per the germline V gene, CDR1 is SGHVS and CDR2 is FNYEAQ. CDR3 sequence reads: CASSPWGFSDQPQHF. CDR3 sequence (DNA): TGTGCCAGCAGCCCCTGGGGTTTTTCGGATCAGCCCCAGCATTTT.

The chain employs TRBV29-1 and TRBJ2-1, with TRBD2 identical over 7 bases. V lost 5 bases to trimming and J lost 3 bases; unmatched junction nucleotides: 7. CDR1 and CDR2 from the germline V gene are SQVTM and ANQGSEA. The CDR3 sequence is 14 residues long. Here the CDR3 DNA reads TGCAGCGTTAGTGGGGGGGACTACTACAATGAGCAGTTCTTC. Its protein product is CSVSGGDYYNEQFF.

The genes are TRBV20-1 and TRBJ2-3, with 7 bases matching TRBD1. CDR1 and CDR2 (germline): DFQATT, SNEGSKA (reference sequence). With V trimmed by 6 bases and J by 6 bases, 9 bases remained unmatched. The CDR3 consists of 13 residues. The CDR3 nucleotides read TGCAGTGCCACCCAGACAGGGCAGGATACGCAGTATTTT. Amino acids: CSATQTGQDTQYF.

This rearrangement joins TRBV7-3 to TRBJ1-2; D may be TRBD1 (6 bases). Germline loops: CDR1 SGHTA, CDR2 FQGTGA. Trimming took off 0 bases at V and 9 bases at J, with 14 bases between the two ends. This CDR3 comprises 14 residues. Here the CDR3 DNA reads TGTGCCAGCAGCTTAACGCCCCCGGGACACAGCTACACCTTC. Protein sequence: CASSLTPPGHSYTF.